This entry concerns a single T cell receptor beta chain. What it binds is not known. This sample stems from a study of PD-1 blockade in classical Hodgkin lymphoma. Study overall: Intravenous nivolumab at 3 mg/kg was given to patients every 2 weeks.

The assay was immunoSEQ multiplex PCR, and TCRdb's table has in-frame clones only and misses some. The table records approximately 26,000 clones, about 76% of them present only once. This CDR3 comprises 14 residues. Germline lookup yields CDR1 LNHNV and CDR2 YYDKDF (reference sequence). Trimming shortened V by 0 bases and J by 4 bases, and 9 bases separated the two germline ends. Whole-study findings and limits: Diversity similar to that of newly diagnosed patients was seen at baseline in complete responders. There was a significant rise in CD4+ TCR diversity by C4D1, with no such rise for CD8+.

Every one of the patients relapsed after autologous stem cell transplantation (brentuximab vedotin exposure was variable). The sample here was peripheral blood mononuclear cells (PBMCs), taken before the second cycle of nivolumab. V gene TRBV15 combines with J gene TRBJ1-2; no firm D call. The clonotype comes from a human donor with classical Hodgkin lymphoma. The CDR3 DNA is TGTGCCACCAGCAGAGACAGGACTATCTATGGCTACACCTTC. Translation gives CATSRDRTIYGYTF.